Each of the 29 T cell receptor beta chains below was sequenced from the same sample in a study of T cell responses to AZD1222 COVID-19 vaccine. Generated by immunoSEQ multiplex PCR, the TCRdb table keeps only in-frame clones and is missing some. The table records about 160,000 clones, around 87% of them present only once. Sequenced material: peripheral blood, taken 28 days after the second AZD1222 dose. The source of these receptors is an adult who received the AZD1222 COVID-19 vaccine.

V gene TRBV11-2 combines with J gene TRBJ1-2; perhaps TRBD1 as D (5 bases). Germline V gene sequence: CDR1 SGHAT, CDR2 FQNNGV. CDR3 length: 17 amino acids. The ends were cut back, 1 base at V and 5 bases at J, with 20 bases in the middle. The DNA of the CDR3 is TGTGCCAGCAGCTTAGTCCCAGGAGAAGGGGTTAATTATGGCTACACCTTC. This translates into CASSLVPGEGVNYGYTF.

CDR3 sequence: CAWTGQGSSPLHF. CDR3 nucleotide sequence: TGTGCCTGGACCGGACAGGGATCTTCACCCCTCCACTTT. The chain uses TRBV30 and TRBJ1-6; 8 nucleotides line up with TRBD1. V dropped 4 bases and J dropped 9; count of bases not matched to a gene: 5. The CDR3 sequence is 13 residues long. Germline V CDR1 and CDR2: GTSNPN, SVGIG (reference sequence).

V is TRBV6-4 and J is TRBJ2-3; D gene ambiguous. Germline V gene data show CDR1 as MRHNA and CDR2 as SNTAGT. This CDR3 spans 14 amino acids. Trimming took off 5 bases at V and 0 bases at J, with 9 bases between the two ends. The CDR3, as DNA: TGTGCCAGCAGTTCGACGGATAGCACAGATACGCAGTATTTT. The encoded protein is CASSSTDSTDTQYF.

J is TRBJ1-3 and V is TRBV5-5; maybe TRBD1 (5 bases). The CDR3 is 15 residues long. Germline CDR1 SGHKS, CDR2 YYEKEE (reference sequence). The V end was cut by 0 bases, the J end by 0 bases, with 7 bases between. CDR3 sequence (DNA): TGTGCCAGCAGCTTGGGTGGGGCCTCTGGAAACACCATATATTTT. Translated: CASSLGGASGNTIYF.

The chain joins TRBV6-5 to TRBJ1-1; D is perhaps TRBD1 (6 bases). With 5 bases removed from V and 7 bases from J, the gap between germline ends came to 17 bases. Looked up from germline, CDR1 is MNHEY and CDR2 is SVGAGI. The CDR3 extends over 14 amino acids. CDR3 region: CASSTLVRQVEAFF. The CDR3 coding sequence is TGTGCCAGCAGTACATTAGTGAGACAGGTTGAAGCTTTCTTT.

The V and J genes are TRBV27 and TRBJ1-1; D may be TRBD1 (5 bases). V was shortened by 1 base and J by 1 base, with 16 bases between the two germline ends. There are 17 residues in the CDR3. Germline-derived CDR1 and CDR2 are MNHEY and SMNVEV (reference sequence). The CDR3 reads CASSLFSPAGKNTEAFF. CDR3 nucleotide sequence: TGTGCCAGCAGTTTATTCTCCCCGGCAGGGAAGAACACTGAAGCTTTCTTT.

This sequence joins TRBV6-4 and TRBJ2-3; 14 bases map to TRBD2. Germline V CDR1 and CDR2: MRHNA, SNTAGT. CDR3 length equals 16 residues. The ends lost 6 bases at V and 5 bases at J; junction bases unmatched: 7. CDR3 nucleotides: TGTGCCAGCAGCAAATCAGGGACTAGCGGGGGAGATACGCAGTATTTT. It specifies CASSKSGTSGGDTQYF.

This chain joins TRBV5-1 and TRBJ1-5, with D possibly being TRBD1 (5 bases). V shed 4 bases and J shed 3 bases, with 11 bases lying between them. The CDR3 sequence is 14 residues long. The V gene's germline CDR1 is SGHRS and CDR2 YFSETQ. CDR3 DNA sequence: TGCGCCAGCAGCCCGACGGGGACCAATCAGCCCCAGCATTTT. It yields the protein CASSPTGTNQPQHF.

This clone is a singleton in its sample. The chain links TRBV7-3 to TRBJ2-1; 7 positions match TRBD2. CDR1 and CDR2 from the germline V gene are SGHTA and FQGTGA. CDR3 length: 15 amino acids. The ends lost 1 base at V and 5 bases at J; junction bases unmatched: 5. This chain's CDR3 is CASSLIAGIDNEQFF. CDR3 DNA: TGTGCCAGCAGCTTAATAGCGGGTATCGACAATGAGCAGTTCTTC.

This clone was seen a handful of times. V gene TRBV27 combines with J gene TRBJ1-5; D not certain. Germline loops: CDR1 MNHEY, CDR2 SMNVEV (reference sequence). The CDR3 length is 13 residues. Trimming took off 2 bases at V and 6 bases at J, with 8 bases between the two ends. The DNA of the CDR3 is TGTGCCAGCAGTTTAGGTTCGGGTCAGCCCCAGCATTTT. The encoded protein is CASSLGSGQPQHF.

The V call is TRBV20-1, the J call TRBJ2-5; maybe TRBD1 (5 bases). The length of the CDR3 is 16 residues. Trimming removed 3 bases at V and 1 base at J, with 18 bases between. Germline V lookup: CDR1 DFQATT, CDR2 SNEGSKA (reference sequence). The CDR3 bases are TGCAGTGCTAGTCGAACCGGCCAGCAGGGCCAAGAGACCCAGTACTTC. It yields the protein CSASRTGQQGQETQYF.

The CDR3: CASSLARGGYTF. The CDR3 DNA reads TGTGCCAGCAGTCTGGCTCGGGGTGGCTACACCTTC. The V gene is TRBV3-1 (or the pseudogene TRBV3-2), the J gene TRBJ1-2; D remains unclear. Germline V gene sequence: CDR1 LGHDT, CDR2 YNNKEL (reference sequence). The CDR3 runs to 12 residues. Between the trimmed V and J ends, which lost 6 bases and 7 bases, there was a span of 12 bases.

The chain couples TRBV27 to TRBJ2-7; D unresolved. Germline-derived CDR1 and CDR2 are MNHEY and SMNVEV (reference sequence). The CDR3 covers 14 residues. The V end lost 2 bases, the J end lost 2 bases, and 10 bases lay between the germline ends. The CDR3, as DNA: TGTGCCAGCAGTTTAGGGCAGATTGCCTACGAGCAGTACTTC. Translated, it gives CASSLGQIAYEQYF.

The CDR3 DNA follows: TGTGCCAGCAAGAGGATCGGGAGAGGGGAAGAGCAGTTCTTC. The encoded protein is CASKRIGRGEEQFF. The gene calls are TRBV9 and TRBJ2-1, with TRBD2 as a possible D gene (6 bases). In germline, CDR1 is SGDLS, CDR2 YYNGEE. Deletions cut 6 bases from V and 10 bases from J, with 20 bases between. CDR3 length: 14 amino acids.

The chain is built from TRBV19 and TRBJ1-2; D uncertain. The CDR3 consists of 13 residues. The V gene lost 3 bases and the J gene lost 4 bases, with 9 bases spanning the gap. Germline CDR1 and CDR2: LNHDA and SQIVND (reference sequence). CDR3 loop: CASSISPLYGYTF. The CDR3 region has the DNA TGTGCCAGTAGTATTTCCCCCCTCTATGGCTACACCTTC.

CDR3: CASSFGGNNQPQHF. The CDR3 coding sequence is TGTGCCAGCAGTTTTGGGGGAAACAATCAGCCCCAGCATTTT. The rearrangement joins TRBV27 to TRBJ1-5, with a possible D match to TRBD1 (5 bases). V lost 3 bases to trimming and J lost 3 bases, with 9 bases between them. The CDR3 runs 14 residues. Germline V lookup: CDR1 MNHEY, CDR2 SMNVEV (reference sequence).

The V call is TRBV9, the J call TRBJ1-4; D is unclear. The V end lost 4 bases, the J end lost 8 bases, and 18 bases lay between the germline ends. The CDR3 loop spans 15 amino acids. From germline, CDR1 is SGDLS and CDR2 YYNGEE. DNA of the CDR3: TGTGCCAGCAGCAGCCGGACCACGAGAGGAGAAAAACTGTTTTTT. Protein product: CASSSRTTRGEKLFF.

The V and J genes are TRBV30 and TRBJ2-7, with TRBD2 matching over 7 bases. V trimming: 3 bases; J trimming: 3 bases; junction bases outside the gene matches: 8. This CDR3 spans 14 amino acids. Germline CDR1 and CDR2: GTSNPN and SVGIG (reference sequence). CDR3 amino acids: CAWSGGFGGYEQYF. DNA for the CDR3: TGTGCCTGGAGCGGGGGGTTCGGGGGCTACGAGCAGTACTTC.

J is TRBJ2-2 and V is TRBV27, with D maybe TRBD2 (6 bases). The CDR3 spans 17 residues. The V end was cut by 6 bases, the J end by 1 base, with 18 bases between. Germline V gene data show CDR1 as MNHEY and CDR2 as SMNVEV (reference sequence). The CDR3 loop is CASRGFGGPRNTGELFF. Written as DNA, the CDR3 is TGTGCCAGCAGGGGGTTCGGGGGTCCGAGGAACACCGGGGAGCTGTTTTTT.

This clone is a singleton in its sample. This sequence joins TRBV19 and TRBJ2-2; D is uncertain. This CDR3 comprises 11 residues. Trimming left V 8 bases short and J 8 bases short, with 9 bases between. Germline assignment: CDR1 LNHDA and CDR2 SQIVND (reference sequence). CDR3 region: CASGDFGELFF. The CDR3 nucleotides read TGTGCCAGTGGAGACTTTGGGGAGCTGTTTTTT.

On this clone: One end of the junction fails to match germline, which may point to a read error. The V call is TRBV5-6, the J call TRBJ2-5; 7 nucleotides align to TRBD2. This CDR3 is 13 amino acids long. Germline CDR1 and CDR2: SGHDT and YYEEEE. The CDR3 coding sequence is TGTGCCAGCACCTTGAGCGGGGAAGAGACCCAGTACTTC. Protein: CASTLSGEETQYF.

J is TRBJ2-7 and V is TRBV6-5, with TRBD1 identical over 7 bases. The V and J ends lost 6 bases and 2 bases, in that order; junction bases with no gene match: 7. Per the germline V gene, CDR1 is MNHEY and CDR2 is SVGAGI. The CDR3 spans 14 residues. CDR3 sequence reads: CASSLDRITYEQYF. The DNA of the CDR3 is TGTGCCAGCAGCCTGGACAGGATAACCTACGAGCAGTACTTC.

The chain carries TRBV7-9 and TRBJ1-5, with TRBD1 identical over 8 bases. Germline lookup yields CDR1 SEHNR and CDR2 FQNEAQ (reference sequence). Trimming removed 4 bases from V and 4 bases from J; junction bases left unmatched: 6. This CDR3 comprises 15 residues. In nucleotides, the CDR3 is TGTGCCAGCAGCTCACAGGGGGGCAAGAATCAGCCCCAGCATTTT. This translates into CASSSQGGKNQPQHF.

The rearrangement joins TRBV3-1 (or the pseudogene TRBV3-2) to TRBJ1-2, with TRBD1 matching over 8 bases. V lost 4 bases to trimming and J lost 1 base; unmatched junction nucleotides: 14. From germline, CDR1 is LGHDT and CDR2 YNNKEL (reference sequence). CDR3 length: 18 amino acids. CDR3 bases: TGTGCCAGCAGCCGCAATCAGGGGGCAAGAGGGGGTAACTATGGCTACACCTTC. Its translation is CASSRNQGARGGNYGYTF.

The rearrangement uses TRBV7-2 and TRBJ1-5; D is ambiguous. Looked up from germline, CDR1 is SGHTA and CDR2 is FQGNSA. V lost 0 bases to trimming and J lost 1 base, with 4 bases between them. CDR3 length: 14 amino acids. CDR3 sequence reads: CASSLALSNQPQHF. In DNA form, the CDR3 reads TGTGCCAGCAGCTTAGCGCTAAGCAATCAGCCCCAGCATTTT.

The rearrangement links TRBV5-4 to TRBJ2-1, with D uncertain. Trimming took 2 bases from V and 0 from J, leaving 9 bases between them. The CDR3 extends over 15 amino acids. Germline V CDR1 and CDR2: SGHNT, YYREEE (reference sequence). CDR3 in amino acids: CASSFDLSSYNEQFF. As DNA, the CDR3 is TGTGCCAGCAGCTTCGACCTTAGCTCCTACAATGAGCAGTTCTTC.

V and J are TRBV29-1 and TRBJ2-7; the match to TRBD1 covers 9 bases. V dropped 3 bases and J dropped 3; count of bases not matched to a gene: 12. In germline, CDR1 is SQVTM, CDR2 ANQGSEA. The CDR3 has 16 amino acids. CDR3 amino acids: CSVEVKGQGRLYEQYF. CDR3 coding DNA: TGCAGCGTTGAGGTTAAGGGACAGGGTAGGCTCTACGAGCAGTACTTC.

This clone was found once. J is TRBJ2-5 and V is TRBV9; D may be TRBD1 (6 bases). Germline CDR1 and CDR2: SGDLS and YYNGEE. CDR3 length: 15 amino acids. With 4 bases removed from V and 5 bases from J, the gap between germline ends came to 18 bases. The DNA for the CDR3 is TGTGCCAGCAGCCCCTCAGACCTGGGACACGAGACCCAGTACTTC. This codes for CASSPSDLGHETQYF.

The chain uses TRBV9 and TRBJ2-4; D unresolved. V was clipped by 0 bases and J by 5 bases, with 12 bases between them. Germline CDR1 SGDLS, CDR2 YYNGEE. The CDR3 spans 15 residues. The CDR3 here is CASSVGGRLQNIQYF. The CDR3, as DNA: TGTGCCAGCAGCGTAGGGGGTAGACTGCAAAACATTCAGTACTTC.